The T cell receptor (beta chain) under discussion was sequenced for a study of T cell responses to AZD1222 COVID-19 vaccine. Whole-study results and caveats: Repertoire sampling occurred only after the peak T cell response. Unmutated variant regions are reportedly the target of nearly half of TCRs that are spike-specific. Only five or six AZD1222 recipients were seropositive at baseline. The donor group comprised mostly white British people and more females; the analysis possibly underestimated clonal diversity.

Profiling relied on immunoSEQ multiplex PCR, and the TCRdb table lists in-frame clones only, not all of them. The sample holds approximately 150,000 clones, approximately 89% seen once. Trimming stripped 0 bases from V and 1 base from J, with 9 bases between. This CDR3 contains 15 residues. Germline V gene sequence: CDR1 MNHNY, CDR2 SVGAGI (reference sequence). About this clone: Its target is unknown.

This specimen consisted of peripheral blood, obtained on day 0 of MenACWY control vaccination. The J gene is TRBJ1-1, the V gene TRBV6-6, with D perhaps matching TRBD1 (6 bases). This TCR was sampled from an adult in good health. This CDR3 reads CASSYSRTENTEAFF. The CDR3 DNA sequence: TGTGCCAGCAGTTACTCAAGGACAGAGAACACTGAAGCTTTCTTT.